The 4 T cell receptor beta chains listed next were all sequenced from one sample in a study of blood T cell repertoires in COVID-19. Assay used: immunoSEQ multiplex PCR; TCRdb lists only in-frame clones, some missing. Of approximately 140,000 clones in the sample, 80% to 90% were seen once. The material sequenced was peripheral blood. These receptors originate from a man between 50 and 59 years old with active or convalescent COVID-19.

This clone came up once. The chain has TRBV9 and TRBJ2-2, with 10 bases that match TRBD2. This CDR3 has 17 residues. With 0 bases clipped from V and 6 bases from J, the junction kept 8 bases outside the gene matches. Germline V gene sequence: CDR1 SGDLS, CDR2 YYNGEE. CDR3 region: CASSVGLAGGLAGELFF. The CDR3, as DNA: TGTGCCAGCAGCGTAGGGTTAGCGGGGGGTTTGGCCGGGGAGCTGTTTTTT.

The chain employs TRBV5-4 and TRBJ2-5, with TRBD2 identical over 10 bases. The CDR3 is 14 residues long. Germline values: CDR1 SGHNT, CDR2 YYREEE (reference sequence). Trimming took 4 bases from V and 3 from J; bases not matched to a gene: 3. The CDR3 loop reads CASSKLAGKETQYF. DNA of the CDR3: TGTGCCAGCAGCAAACTAGCGGGAAAAGAGACCCAGTACTTC.

This chain connects TRBV6-4 to TRBJ2-7; TRBD2 matches 11 bases. The germline gives CDR1 MRHNA, CDR2 SNTAGT. J lost 3 bases, V lost 6 bases, and 4 bases had no gene match. This CDR3 comprises 14 residues. Written as DNA, the CDR3 is TGTGCCAGCAGAAACGGGACTAGCGGCTACGAGCAGTACTTC. It encodes CASRNGTSGYEQYF.

The rearrangement links TRBV10-2 to TRBJ2-7; 12 bases agree with TRBD2. The CDR3 contains 16 residues. After removal of 2 bases from V and 5 bases from J, the junction contained 7 bases not matched to a gene. Germline V gives CDR1 WSHSY, CDR2 SAAADI. The CDR3 protein is CASSENLAGGLDEQYF. The DNA of the CDR3 is TGCGCCAGCAGTGAGAATCTAGCGGGAGGGCTCGACGAGCAGTACTTC.